Sequencing of this TCR beta chain was carried out in a study of memory CD4+ T cells and cytomegalovirus serostatus. Study as a whole: Of the healthy Belgian adults, 9 were CMV seropositive and more than 20 seronegative.

Single viable CD3+CD4+CD8-CD45RO+ cells were sorted as the memory CD4+ T cells. The repertoire was sequenced with immunoSEQ multiplex PCR; TCRdb's copy has only in-frame clones and lacks some. The sample yields around 25,000 clones, about 76% seen once. Source material: memory CD4+ T cells from blood. The clonotype comes from an adult in good health and CMV-seronegative.

CDR3 bases: TGTGCCAGCAGTGATGCTATGACAGGCTCCTACGAGCAGTACTTC. This codes for CASSDAMTGSYEQYF. This sequence joins TRBV6-1 and TRBJ2-7, with D perhaps TRBD1 (6 bases). The V gene's germline CDR1 is MNHNS and CDR2 SASEGT. Trimming pared 3 bases from V and 0 bases from J, leaving 12 bases between. This CDR3 spans 15 amino acids.